Sequencing of this T cell receptor (beta chain) was carried out in a study of Tregs in tolerant kidney transplant recipients. In the case of this clone: Its target is unknown.

Sequenced by immunoSEQ multiplex PCR; TCRdb stores in-frame clones only, minus some. The table lists some 66,000 clones, roughly 90% of them singletons. Notes on the study in general: Expanding Tregs on activated donor B cells appeared to best identify donor-specific TCRbeta clones.

The CDR3 loop spans 16 amino acids. V gave up 1 base and J gave up 4 bases; unmatched junction bases: 6. Germline loops: CDR1 MNHEY, CDR2 SMNVEV (reference sequence). Sequencing used CD8+ T cells from blood, obtained before the transplant. The receptor was isolated from a human donor who received a combined kidney and bone marrow transplant. The chain carries TRBV27 and TRBJ2-3; 9 positions agree with TRBD2. In nucleotides, the CDR3 is TGTGCCAGCAGTTTATTACGGCGGGGGGGCCCAGATACGCAGTATTTT. Translated, it gives CASSLLRRGGPDTQYF.